Following are 22 T cell receptor beta chains from one sample sequenced in a study of T cell responses to AZD1222 COVID-19 vaccine. Clones were read by immunoSEQ multiplex PCR, and TCRdb kept only the in-frame ones, dropping some. The top ten hold about 1.6% of the sample, which has more than 150,000 clones, more than 90% seen once. Sequenced here: peripheral blood, sampled 28 days after the second AZD1222 dose. Receptors originate from an adult who received the AZD1222 COVID-19 vaccine.

V gene TRBV7-9 combines with J gene TRBJ2-2; D might be TRBD1 or TRBD2, each matching 5 bases. This CDR3 has 14 amino acids. Germline V lookup: CDR1 SEHNR, CDR2 FQNEAQ (reference sequence). With 0 bases removed from V and 5 bases from J, the gap between germline ends came to 7 bases. CDR3 coding DNA: TGTGCCAGCAGCTTAGCGTGGGGGACCGGGGAGCTGTTTTTT. Translation: CASSLAWGTGELFF.

The chain is built from TRBV11-2 and TRBJ2-1; perhaps TRBD2 as D (5 bases). Germline V gene sequence: CDR1 SGHAT, CDR2 FQNNGV. The CDR3 sequence is 15 residues long. V was trimmed by 1 base and J by 3 bases, leaving 10 bases between them. This CDR3 is CASSLAGTNYNEQFF. CDR3 bases: TGTGCCAGCAGCTTAGCGGGAACCAACTACAATGAGCAGTTCTTC.

The chain has TRBV19 and TRBJ1-2; 7 bases fit TRBD1. The germline CDR1 and CDR2 sequences are LNHDA and SQIVND (reference sequence). V shed 3 bases, J shed 6 bases, and the junction held 7 bases outside the gene matches. The CDR3 is 14 amino acids. CDR3 sequence: CASSIPDRVNGYTF. For the CDR3, the DNA is TGTGCCAGTAGTATCCCCGACAGGGTGAATGGCTACACCTTC.

V usage is TRBV6-4 and J usage is TRBJ2-1, with TRBD2 matching 9 bases. The ends lost 4 bases at V and 5 bases at J; junction bases unmatched: 0. The germline CDR1 and CDR2 sequences are MRHNA and SNTAGT. This CDR3 is 13 amino acids long. CDR3 loop: CASSGTSDNEQFF. The CDR3 nucleotides are TGTGCCAGCAGTGGGACTAGCGACAATGAGCAGTTCTTC.

CDR3 in DNA: TGTGCCAGCAGCCAAGCCCCGGGGGGAACTGAAGCTTTCTTT. Its translation: CASSQAPGGTEAFF. The chain is built from TRBV3-1 (or the pseudogene TRBV3-2) and TRBJ1-1; maybe TRBD1 (5 bases). Germline V gene data show CDR1 as LGHDT and CDR2 as YNNKEL (reference sequence). The CDR3 length is 14 residues. Trimming stripped 1 base from V and 5 bases from J, with 11 bases between.

This clone was counted a few times. The chain recombines TRBV5-6 with TRBJ2-1; D could derive from TRBD1 or TRBD2 (5 bases each). Germline assignment: CDR1 SGHDT and CDR2 YYEEEE. The CDR3 is made up of 12 amino acids. The germline V and J ends were trimmed by 1 base and 10 bases, with 9 bases remaining between them. Here the CDR3 reads CASSLFRDEQFF. The CDR3, as DNA: TGTGCCAGCAGCTTGTTTAGGGACGAGCAGTTCTTC.

This rearrangement joins TRBV2 to TRBJ2-7; no clear D gene. The germline V and J ends were trimmed by 0 bases and 5 bases, with 8 bases remaining between them. CDR1 and CDR2 (germline): SNHLY, FYNNEI. The CDR3 spans 13 residues. The CDR3 region has the DNA TGTGCCAGCAGTGAAGCGCGGCAGGACGAGCAGTACTTC. This gives the protein CASSEARQDEQYF. The full variable domain, with the rest looked up from reference TRBV2 and TRBJ2-7, is EPEVTQTPSHQVTQMGQEVILRCVPISNHLYFYWYRQILGQKVEFLVSFYNNEISEKSEIFDDQFSVERPDGSNFTLKIRSTKLEDSAMYFCASSEARQDEQYFGPGTRLTVT.

The genes are TRBV11-2 and TRBJ1-1; tentatively, D is TRBD1 (5 bases). Germline V gene data show CDR1 as SGHAT and CDR2 as FQNNGV. Trimming took 0 bases from V and 11 from J, leaving 13 bases between them. CDR3 length equals 13 residues. DNA for the CDR3: TGTGCCAGCAGCTTAGATCAGGTACAGGACGCTTTCTTT. Its translation is CASSLDQVQDAFF.

The chain joins TRBV11-2 to TRBJ2-1; D may match TRBD1 or TRBD2 (5 bases each). V lost 3 bases, J lost 7 bases, and 16 bases lay in between. The CDR3 length is 15 residues. Germline V gene lookup returns CDR1 SGHAT and CDR2 FQNNGV. The DNA of the CDR3 is TGTGCCAGCAGCTTCCCGGGACGCACGTCAAATGAGCAGTTCTTC. Protein product: CASSFPGRTSNEQFF.

This chain joins TRBV11-2 and TRBJ2-2; no clear D. V was pared by 0 bases and J by 1 base, with 3 bases between. Germline V gene sequence: CDR1 SGHAT, CDR2 FQNNGV. CDR3 length: 14 residues. The CDR3 loop is CASSLEVNTGELFF. The CDR3 DNA is TGTGCCAGCAGCTTAGAGGTGAACACCGGGGAGCTGTTTTTT. Together with reference TRBV11-2 and TRBJ2-2, the CDR3 gives the full variable domain: EAGVAQSPRYKIIEKRQSVAFWCNPISGHATLYWYQQILGQGPKLLIQFQNNGVVDDSQLPKDRFSAERLKGVDSTLKIQPAKLEDSAVYLCASSLEVNTGELFFGEGSRLTVL.

The chain joins TRBV30 to TRBJ1-1; unclear D gene. V was clipped by 4 bases and J by 1 base, with 10 bases between them. The CDR3 has 13 residues. Germline values: CDR1 GTSNPN, CDR2 SVGIG (reference sequence). This chain's CDR3 is CAWKRQSNTEAFF. In DNA, the CDR3 is TGTGCCTGGAAACGGCAGTCGAACACTGAAGCTTTCTTT. The full variable domain, completed using reference TRBV30 and TRBJ1-1, is SQTIHQWPATLVQPVGSPLSLECTVEGTSNPNLYWYRQAAGRGLQLLFYSVGIGQISSEVPQNLSASRPQDRQFILSSKKLLLSDSGFYLCAWKRQSNTEAFFGQGTRLTVV.

This chain links TRBV28 with TRBJ1-1; D is ambiguous. The germline V gene has CDR1 MDHEN and CDR2 SYDVKM. CDR3 size: 15 residues. V dropped 1 base and J dropped 4 bases, with 13 bases sitting between them. This CDR3 reads CASSLSTRRATEAFF. The CDR3 DNA reads TGTGCCAGCAGTTTATCTACCAGGAGGGCCACTGAAGCTTTCTTT.

The rearrangement links TRBV5-4 to TRBJ1-1; D unresolved. CDR3 length equals 16 residues. V was clipped by 2 bases and J by 1 base, with 15 bases between them. Per germline, CDR1 SGHNT and CDR2 YYREEE (reference sequence). The CDR3 sequence: CASSLSPWVGNTEAFF. The CDR3, as DNA: TGTGCCAGCAGCTTAAGTCCGTGGGTCGGGAACACTGAAGCTTTCTTT. Combining the CDR3 with reference TRBV5-4 and TRBJ1-1 gives the whole variable domain ETGVTQSPTHLIKTRGQQVTLRCSSQSGHNTVSWYQQALGQGPQFIFQYYREEENGRGNFPPRFSGLQFPNYSSELNVNALELDDSALYLCASSLSPWVGNTEAFFGQGTRLTVV.

This clone has a handful of counts. The chain joins TRBV9 to TRBJ2-1; 11 bases align to TRBD2. Germline assignment: CDR1 SGDLS and CDR2 YYNGEE. Trimming removed 2 bases from V and 9 bases from J; junction bases left unmatched: 4. This CDR3 is built from 14 residues. This CDR3 is CASSVGLAVTEQFF. CDR3 in DNA: TGTGCCAGCAGCGTGGGACTAGCGGTCACTGAGCAGTTCTTC.

The V and J genes are TRBV7-6 and TRBJ2-7; D is possibly TRBD1 or TRBD2 (5 bases each). CDR3 length: 15 amino acids. Germline CDR1 reads SGHVS; CDR2 reads FNYEAQ. Trimming shortened V by 1 base and J by 3 bases, and 13 bases separated the two germline ends. The CDR3 sequence is CASSLGGTVSYEQYF. The CDR3 DNA reads as TGTGCCAGCAGCTTAGGTGGGACGGTGAGCTACGAGCAGTACTTC. Combining the CDR3 with reference TRBV7-6 and TRBJ2-7 gives the whole variable domain GAGVSQSPRYKVTKRGQDVALRCDPISGHVSLYWYRQALGQGPEFLTYFNYEAQQDKSGLPNDRFSAERPEGSISTLTIQRTEQRDSAMYRCASSLGGTVSYEQYFGPGTRLTVT.

The rearrangement links TRBV6-5 to TRBJ1-2, with D maybe TRBD1 (6 bases). The germline V and J ends were trimmed by 8 bases and 2 bases, with 12 bases remaining between them. Germline V gene lookup returns CDR1 MNHEY and CDR2 SVGAGI. This CDR3 comprises 13 residues. The CDR3 loop reads CASRDNFNYGYTF. The CDR3 coding sequence is TGTGCCAGCCGGGACAACTTCAACTATGGCTACACCTTC.

The gene calls are TRBV5-1 and TRBJ2-1, with D possibly matching TRBD2 (7 bases). Trimming left V 3 bases short and J 4 bases short, with 14 bases between. In germline, CDR1 is SGHRS, CDR2 YFSETQ. The CDR3 runs to 15 residues. The CDR3: CASSYGRGGYNEQFF. CDR3 nucleotides: TGCGCCAGCAGCTATGGAAGGGGGGGATACAATGAGCAGTTCTTC.

The rearrangement uses TRBV28 and TRBJ2-5, with D perhaps TRBD2 (6 bases). V lost 6 bases, J lost 2 bases, and 13 bases lay in between. This CDR3 spans 14 amino acids. The germline V gene has CDR1 MDHEN and CDR2 SYDVKM. CDR3 sequence (DNA): TGTGCCAGCAGCTGGAGCGGGTCTCAAGAGACCCAGTACTTC. Translating gives CASSWSGSQETQYF. The complete variable domain, with remaining parts taken from reference TRBV28 and TRBJ2-5, reads DVKVTQSSRYLVKRTGEKVFLECVQDMDHENMFWYRQDPGLGLRLIYFSYDVKMKEKGDIPEGYSVSREKKERFSLILESASTNQTSMYLCASSWSGSQETQYFGPGTRLLVL.

The sample holds one count of this clone. In DNA form, the CDR3 reads TGTGCCTGGAGACGCCGGGACAGGGGATACGAGCAGTACTTC. This sequence encodes CAWRRRDRGYEQYF. V and J are TRBV30 and TRBJ2-7; 10 nucleotides line up with TRBD1. CDR1 and CDR2 (germline): GTSNPN, SVGIG (reference sequence). V lost 3 bases to trimming and J lost 4 bases; unmatched junction nucleotides: 6. The CDR3 covers 14 residues.

This chain joins TRBV7-9 and TRBJ1-6; the D is unclear. The CDR3 runs to 12 residues. The ends were cut back, 5 bases at V and 7 bases at J, with 6 bases in the middle. From germline, CDR1 is SEHNR and CDR2 FQNEAQ (reference sequence). For the CDR3, the DNA is TGTGCCAGCAGCGGGATGAATTCACCCCTCCACTTT. This translates into CASSGMNSPLHF.

The chain joins TRBV4-1 to TRBJ1-1; no definite D call. The CDR3 is 16 residues long. Trimming removed 1 base from V and 8 bases from J, with 20 bases in between. CDR1 is MGHRA and CDR2 is YSYEKL in the germline V gene. CDR3 loop: CASSQVRSSGQLEAFF. The DNA for the CDR3 is TGCGCCAGCAGCCAAGTCCGTTCCTCCGGCCAGCTCGAAGCTTTCTTT.

The genes are TRBV29-1 and TRBJ1-1; no reliable D call. From germline, CDR1 is SQVTM and CDR2 ANQGSEA. This CDR3 has 16 amino acids. Trimming took 5 bases from V and 2 from J, leaving 21 bases between them. As DNA, the CDR3 is TGCAGCGTTCTGGAAGGGATCGGTATCCAAAACACTGAAGCTTTCTTT. It codes for CSVLEGIGIQNTEAFF.